This T cell receptor beta chain was captured by sequencing in a study of CD4 T cells in relation to SARS-CoV-2 and coronaviruses. Using immunoSEQ multiplex PCR, the repertoire was profiled, and TCRdb retains in-frame clones only, with some absent. In the table there are about 68,000 clones, 85% to 95% of which are singletons. Unexposed donor CD4+ T cells date from about 2010-2019, before the COVID-19 pandemic. Germline-derived CDR1 and CDR2 are LNHDA and SQIVND (reference sequence). The length of the CDR3 is 14 residues. Deletions cut 7 bases from V and 0 bases from J, with 10 bases between. Source material: naive CD4+ T cells from PBMCs. Subset indicated: naive CD4+ T cells isolated by negative enrichment. The TCR comes from a human donor in good health. J is TRBJ1-5 and V is TRBV19; D unresolved. The CDR3 is CASTPLISNQPQHF. CDR3 nucleotides: TGTGCCAGTACCCCACTGATTAGCAATCAGCCCCAGCATTTT. Variable domain in full (rest from reference TRBV19 and TRBJ1-5): DGGITQSPKYLFRKEGQNVTLSCEQNLNHDAMYWYRQDPGQGLRLIYYSQIVNDFQKGDIAEGYSVSREKKESFPLTVTSAQKNPTAFYLCASTPLISNQPQHFGDGTRLSIL.